This T cell receptor (beta chain) was recovered during a study of vaccination and CD4 T cells after COVID-19. Study context: Median draw time for post-COVID samples was under 120 days post-diagnosis (range 35 to 161). Post-vaccination specimens were collected at a median of roughly 78 days following dose two (range 14 to 241).

The V gene lost 1 base and the J gene lost 1 base, with 17 bases spanning the gap. Germline CDR1 is MNHNS and CDR2 is SASEGT. The CDR3 runs 18 residues. On this clonotype itself: Its specificity is unknown.

Sequencing of DNA taken from cultured CD4+ T cells relied on the Oncomine TCR Beta short-read assay. After culture, CD4+ T cells served as the source for genomic DNA extraction. TCRdb re-called the PCR reads through MiXCR, storing one row per CDR3 protein. The sample yields approximately 9,300 distinct CDR3 sequences, around 58% seen once. The treatment: roughly 11-day PBMC culture with coronavirus spike peptide pools or control peptides (ViraFEST assay). Positive PCR dates spanned March to December 2020, predating US Alpha, Beta and Delta variants. V and J are TRBV6-1 and TRBJ1-3; D perhaps matches TRBD1 (6 bases). This clonotype originated in a human donor who had recovered from COVID-19. Sequencing was performed on CD4+ T cells from blood, cultured in vitro. The CDR3 sequence is CASSEVLVQGLSGNTIYF. DNA for the CDR3: TGTGCCAGCAGTGAAGTACTCGTTCAGGGGTTATCTGGAAACACCATATATTTT.